The 10 T cell receptor beta chains given below trace back to one sample, sequenced in a study of shared clonotypes between healthy human individuals. The protocol was immunoSEQ multiplex PCR, while the TCRdb copy is restricted to in-frame clones and leaves out a portion. The table shows about 480,000 clones, with about four fifths occurring only once. Sample: PBMCs. The receptor set was obtained from a middle-aged woman in good health. Some clones in this sample may be carry-over from other donors' samples.

The chain is built from TRBV7-9 and TRBJ2-1, with a possible D match to TRBD2 (6 bases). Trimming shortened V by 0 bases and J by 8 bases, and 17 bases separated the two germline ends. The CDR3 extends over 16 amino acids. In germline, CDR1 is SEHNR, CDR2 FQNEAQ (reference sequence). The CDR3 sequence: CASSLARLTSEHEQFF. CDR3 coding DNA: TGTGCCAGCAGCTTAGCTCGTCTGACTAGTGAGCATGAGCAGTTCTTC.

This sequence joins TRBV27 and TRBJ2-7; tentatively, D is TRBD1 or TRBD2 (5 bases each). The germline gives CDR1 MNHEY, CDR2 SMNVEV (reference sequence). The V and J ends lost 4 bases and 0 bases respectively, with 10 bases between them. CDR3 length: 14 amino acids. Here the CDR3 reads CASSSRGPSYEQYF. Written as DNA, the CDR3 is TGTGCCAGCAGTTCGAGGGGCCCCTCCTACGAGCAGTACTTC.

This clone was found many times. This chain uses TRBV7-3 with TRBJ2-1; 9 nucleotides agree with TRBD2. V was pared by 5 bases and J by 6 bases, with 11 bases of the junction left unmatched. The V gene's germline CDR1 is SGHTA and CDR2 FQGTGA. The CDR3 has 16 amino acids. The CDR3 loop reads CASSPSAGGPVNEQFF. CDR3 in DNA: TGTGCCAGCAGCCCTTCCGCGGGAGGGCCGGTCAATGAGCAGTTCTTC.

The rearrangement links TRBV2 to TRBJ2-2; 11 bases map to TRBD1. Germline CDR1 reads SNHLY; CDR2 reads FYNNEI. J gave up 5 bases and V 6 bases, and 11 bases lay outside the gene matches. The CDR3 length is 17 residues. CDR3 DNA sequence: TGTGCCAGCAGGACCGGGACAGGGGGTATGGGGACCGGGGAGCTGTTTTTT. Its translation: CASRTGTGGMGTGELFF.

This clone was picked up a small number of times. The rearrangement joins TRBV2 to TRBJ2-5, with a tentative D call TRBD2 (6 bases). CDR1 and CDR2 from the germline V gene are SNHLY and FYNNEI. This CDR3 region has 15 residues. Trimming removed 8 bases at V and 4 bases at J, with 20 bases between. CDR3 in amino acids: CASVRGREPRETQYF. CDR3 DNA: TGTGCCAGCGTCCGAGGGCGGGAACCAAGAGAGACCCAGTACTTC.

The rearrangement joins TRBV9 to TRBJ1-3, with D perhaps TRBD1 (6 bases). Trimming took off 3 bases at V and 0 bases at J, with 10 bases between the two ends. In germline, CDR1 is SGDLS, CDR2 YYNGEE. This CDR3 spans 15 amino acids. CDR3 residues: CASSASGHSGNTIYF. For the CDR3, the DNA is TGTGCCAGCAGCGCCTCGGGACACTCTGGAAACACCATATATTTT.

V usage is TRBV30 and J usage is TRBJ1-2; TRBD1 is a possible D gene (6 bases). V gave up 4 bases and J gave up 8 bases, with 17 bases separating them. The CDR3 is made up of 13 amino acids. Germline CDR1 and CDR2: GTSNPN and SVGIG (reference sequence). The CDR3 DNA reads as TGTGCCTGGATCATCGGGGGCGCGATCGGCTACACCTTC. This codes for CAWIIGGAIGYTF.

The chain recombines TRBV11-2 with TRBJ2-7; D remains unclear. The CDR3 totals 15 residues. Trimming pared 0 bases from V and 2 bases from J, leaving 11 bases between. Germline CDR1 is SGHAT and CDR2 is FQNNGV. Written as DNA, the CDR3 is TGTGCCAGCAGCTTAGACCTAAGTCGTACCTACGAGCAGTACTTC. Amino acid sequence: CASSLDLSRTYEQYF.

This chain joins TRBV7-8 and TRBJ2-6, with D perhaps matching TRBD1 (6 bases). This CDR3 region has 18 residues. Germline loops: CDR1 SGHVS, CDR2 FQNEAQ. Deletions cut 1 base from V and 0 bases from J, with 13 bases between. The CDR3 is CASSLGGDIHSGANVLTF. The DNA for the CDR3 is TGTGCCAGCAGCTTAGGAGGGGACATTCACTCTGGGGCCAACGTCCTGACTTTC.

The chain employs TRBV9 and TRBJ2-1; 10 bases are a match to TRBD2. V shed 4 bases and J 3 bases; nucleotides not matched to a gene: 4. Looked up from germline, CDR1 is SGDLS and CDR2 is YYNGEE. The CDR3 contains 15 residues. The DNA for the CDR3 is TGTGCCAGCAGCCCCGGGACTAGCGTCTACAATGAGCAGTTCTTC. It encodes CASSPGTSVYNEQFF.